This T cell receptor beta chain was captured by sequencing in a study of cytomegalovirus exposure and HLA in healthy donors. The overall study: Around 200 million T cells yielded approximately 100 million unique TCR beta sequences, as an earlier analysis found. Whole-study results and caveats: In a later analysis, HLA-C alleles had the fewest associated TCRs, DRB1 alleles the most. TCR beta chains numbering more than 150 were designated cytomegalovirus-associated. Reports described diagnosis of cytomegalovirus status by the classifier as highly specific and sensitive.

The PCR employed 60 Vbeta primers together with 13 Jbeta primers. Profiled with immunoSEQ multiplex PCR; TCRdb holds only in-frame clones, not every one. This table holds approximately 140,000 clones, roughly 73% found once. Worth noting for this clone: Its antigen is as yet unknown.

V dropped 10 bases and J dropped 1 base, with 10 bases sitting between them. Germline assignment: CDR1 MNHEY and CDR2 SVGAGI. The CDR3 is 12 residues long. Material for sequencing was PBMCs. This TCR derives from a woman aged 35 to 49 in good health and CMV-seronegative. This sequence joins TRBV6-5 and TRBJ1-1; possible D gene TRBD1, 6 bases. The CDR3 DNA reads TGTGCCACCGCGACAGGGAACACTGAAGCTTTCTTT. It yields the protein CATATGNTEAFF.